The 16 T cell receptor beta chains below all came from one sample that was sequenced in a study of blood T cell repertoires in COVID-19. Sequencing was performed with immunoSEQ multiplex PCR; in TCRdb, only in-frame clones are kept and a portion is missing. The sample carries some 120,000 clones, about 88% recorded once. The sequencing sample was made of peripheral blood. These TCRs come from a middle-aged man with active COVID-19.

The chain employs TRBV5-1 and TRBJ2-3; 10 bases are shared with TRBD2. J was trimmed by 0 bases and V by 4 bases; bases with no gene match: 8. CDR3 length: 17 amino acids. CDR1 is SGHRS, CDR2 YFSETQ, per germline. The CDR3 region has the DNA TGCGCCAGCAGCGATCGTACTAGCGGGGTTAGCACAGATACGCAGTATTTT. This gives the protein CASSDRTSGVSTDTQYF. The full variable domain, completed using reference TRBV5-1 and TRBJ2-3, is KAGVTQTPRYLIKTRGQQVTLSCSPISGHRSVSWYQQTPGQGLQFLFEYFSETQRNKGNFPGRFSGRQFSNSRSEMNVSTLELGDSALYLCASSDRTSGVSTDTQYFGPGTRLTVL.

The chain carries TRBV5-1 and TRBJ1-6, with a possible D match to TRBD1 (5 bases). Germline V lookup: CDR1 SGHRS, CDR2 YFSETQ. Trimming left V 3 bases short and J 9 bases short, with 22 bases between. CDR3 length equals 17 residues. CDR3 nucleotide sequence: TGCGCCAGCAGCTCGGACTTCGGGGGAGGGTTAAGTTCACCCCTCCACTTT. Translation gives CASSSDFGGGLSSPLHF.

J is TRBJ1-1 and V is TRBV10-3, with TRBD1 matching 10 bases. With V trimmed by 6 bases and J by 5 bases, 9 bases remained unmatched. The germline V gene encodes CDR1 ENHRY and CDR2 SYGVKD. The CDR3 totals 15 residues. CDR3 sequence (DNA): TGTGCCATCAGCGCACTCGGACAGGGGGGGACTGAAGCTTTCTTT. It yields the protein CAISALGQGGTEAFF.

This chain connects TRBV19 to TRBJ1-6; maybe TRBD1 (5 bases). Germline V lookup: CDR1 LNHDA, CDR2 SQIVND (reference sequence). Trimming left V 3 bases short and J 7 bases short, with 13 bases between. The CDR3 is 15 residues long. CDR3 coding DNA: TGTGCCAGTAGTATCCTTCGGGGGTACAATTCACCCCTCCACTTT. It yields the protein CASSILRGYNSPLHF.

Written as DNA, the CDR3 is TGTGCCAGCAGTGGCGGGACAGGGGGAGTGGAGACCCAGTACTTC. Its translation: CASSGGTGGVETQYF. The rearrangement uses TRBV2 and TRBJ2-5; TRBD1 aligns across 11 bases. The CDR3 contains 15 residues. V lost 4 bases to trimming and J lost 5 bases; unmatched junction nucleotides: 6. Germline CDR1 SNHLY, CDR2 FYNNEI.

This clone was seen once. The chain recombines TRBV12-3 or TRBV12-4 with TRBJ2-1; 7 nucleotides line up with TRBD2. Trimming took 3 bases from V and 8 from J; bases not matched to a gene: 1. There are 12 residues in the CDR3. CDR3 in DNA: TGTGCCAGCAGTTTGGGGGGGGATGAGCAGTTCTTC. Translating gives CASSLGGDEQFF.

CDR3 in DNA: TGCGCCAGCAGCTTATATAGCAATCAGCCCCAGCATTTT. This sequence encodes CASSLYSNQPQHF. The genes are TRBV5-1 and TRBJ1-5; D ambiguous. The V gene's germline CDR1 is SGHRS and CDR2 YFSETQ. The CDR3 runs 13 residues. V lost 2 bases to trimming and J lost 0 bases, with 3 bases between them.

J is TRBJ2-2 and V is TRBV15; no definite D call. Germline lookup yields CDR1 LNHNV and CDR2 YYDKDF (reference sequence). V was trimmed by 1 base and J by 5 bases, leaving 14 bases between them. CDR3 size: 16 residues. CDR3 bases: TGTGCCACCAGCAGAGGACGGGTGGGTGGGACCGGGGAGCTGTTTTTT. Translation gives CATSRGRVGGTGELFF.

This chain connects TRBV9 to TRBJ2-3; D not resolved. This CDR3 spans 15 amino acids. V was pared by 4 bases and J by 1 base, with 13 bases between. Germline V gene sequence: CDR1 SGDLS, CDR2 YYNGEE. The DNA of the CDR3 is TGTGCCAGCAGCCCCGGGTCCGTGGGCACAGATACGCAGTATTTT. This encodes CASSPGSVGTDTQYF.

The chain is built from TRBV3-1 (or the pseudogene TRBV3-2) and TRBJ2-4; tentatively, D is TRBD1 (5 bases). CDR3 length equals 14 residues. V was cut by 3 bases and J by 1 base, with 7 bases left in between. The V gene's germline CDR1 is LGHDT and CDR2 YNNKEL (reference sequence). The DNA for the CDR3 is TGTGCCAGCAGCCATCGACAGGCCAAAAACATTCAGTACTTC. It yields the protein CASSHRQAKNIQYF.

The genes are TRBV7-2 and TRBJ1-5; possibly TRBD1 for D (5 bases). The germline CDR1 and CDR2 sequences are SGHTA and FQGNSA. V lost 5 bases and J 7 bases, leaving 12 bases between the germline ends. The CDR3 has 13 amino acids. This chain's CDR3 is CASSPGGLQPQHF. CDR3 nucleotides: TGTGCCAGCAGCCCGGGGGGTTTACAGCCCCAGCATTTT.

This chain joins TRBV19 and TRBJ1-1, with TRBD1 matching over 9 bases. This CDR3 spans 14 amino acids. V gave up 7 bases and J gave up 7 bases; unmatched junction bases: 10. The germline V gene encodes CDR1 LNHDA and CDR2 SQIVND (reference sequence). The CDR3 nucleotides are TGTGCCAGTACGAATACAGGGGGCTTAGGTGAAGCTTTCTTT. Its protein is CASTNTGGLGEAFF.

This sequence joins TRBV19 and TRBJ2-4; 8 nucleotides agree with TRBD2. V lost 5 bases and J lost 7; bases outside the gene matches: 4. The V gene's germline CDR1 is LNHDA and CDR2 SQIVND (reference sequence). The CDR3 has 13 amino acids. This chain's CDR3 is CASSEAGGNIQYF. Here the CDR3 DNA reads TGTGCCAGTAGTGAGGCGGGGGGTAACATTCAGTACTTC.

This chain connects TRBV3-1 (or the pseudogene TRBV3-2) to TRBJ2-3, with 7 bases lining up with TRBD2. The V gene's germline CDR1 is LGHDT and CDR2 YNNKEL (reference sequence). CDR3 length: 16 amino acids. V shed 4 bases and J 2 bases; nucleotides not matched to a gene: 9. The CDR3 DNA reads TGTGCCAGCAGCCGGGGAGGGGCCCTTATCACAGATACGCAGTATTTT. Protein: CASSRGGALITDTQYF.

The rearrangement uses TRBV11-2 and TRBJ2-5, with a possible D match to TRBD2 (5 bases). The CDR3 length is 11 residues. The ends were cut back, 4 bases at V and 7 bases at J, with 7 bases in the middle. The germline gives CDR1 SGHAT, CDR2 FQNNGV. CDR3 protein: CASSSRGTQYF. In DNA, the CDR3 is TGTGCCAGCAGCTCCCGGGGGACCCAGTACTTC.

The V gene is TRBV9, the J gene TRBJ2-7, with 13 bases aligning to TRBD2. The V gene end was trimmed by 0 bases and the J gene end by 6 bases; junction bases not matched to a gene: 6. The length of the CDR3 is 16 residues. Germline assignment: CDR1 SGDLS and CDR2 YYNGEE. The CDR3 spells CASSVGGGLAGVEQYF. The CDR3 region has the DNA TGTGCCAGCAGCGTAGGGGGAGGACTAGCGGGGGTCGAGCAGTACTTC.